This is a list of T cell receptor beta chains from one sample in a study of tumor and adjacent non-tumor tissue in lung cancer. TCRdb recomputed calls from the multiplex PCR reads with MiXCR, one row per CDR3 protein. Here the sample spans roughly 200,000 distinct CDR3 sequences, about two thirds being singletons. Sequenced input: lung tumor tissue. Receptors originate from a man between 60 and 75 years old with non-small cell lung cancer. CDR3s include the opening cysteine and the closing phenylalanine or tryptophan. Each record gives: J gene, D gene, clone size, V gene, CDR3 DNA, CDR3 protein. D genes are given only for firm matches. Clone sizes are given selectively: once, few, many, or a class where the clone is expanded.

TRBJ2-4,TRBD2,NA,TRBV11-2,TGTGCCAGCAGCTTAGAAGTTACAGGGACTAGGGCCGAAAACATTCAGTACTTC,CASSLEVTGTRAENIQYF
TRBJ2-7,TRBD2,few,TRBV6-1,TGTGCCAGCAGTGAAGCAGGGACTAGCAGTCGCTACGAGCAGTACTTC,CASSEAGTSSRYEQYF
TRBJ1-1,NA,once,TRBV4-2,TGTGCCAACAGCCAGGGGAGACAGGAAGAAGCTTTCTTT,CANSQGRQEEAFF
TRBJ1-2,NA,NA,TRBV6-5,TGTGCCAGCAGAGAGGGGGAGTATGGATACACCTTC,CASREGEYGYTF
TRBJ2-2,NA,few,TRBV6-5,TGTGCCAGCCTCCCAAGGGGCACCGGGGAGCTGTTTTTT,CASLPRGTGELFF
TRBJ2-1,NA,many,TRBV6-2/TRBV6-3,TGTGCCAGCAGCTCGGACAGTTTCTACAATGAGCAGTTCTTC,CASSSDSFYNEQFF
TRBJ2-1,NA,NA,TRBV6-2/TRBV6-3,TGTGCCAGCAGTTACTCCCTCAGACGTGGGGGCCGCGACAATGAGCAGTTCTTC,CASSYSLRRGGRDNEQFF
TRBJ2-7,NA,NA,TRBV29-1,TGCAGCGTTGGTAGGAACTCCTACGAGCAGTACTTC,CSVGRNSYEQYF
TRBJ1-2,NA,few,TRBV29-1,TGCAGCGTTCGACAGTGGACTAGCTATGGCTACACCTTC,CSVRQWTSYGYTF
TRBJ2-3,NA,NA,TRBV11-2,TGTGCCAGCAGCTTAACCGGGAGCCTGACAGATACGCAGTATTTT,CASSLTGSLTDTQYF
TRBJ2-2,TRBD2,few,TRBV11-3,TGTGTCAGCAGTTTAGCCGGACCGGGGGGAAGGCTGTTTTTT,CVSSLAGPGGRLFF
TRBJ2-7,TRBD2,NA,TRBV6-1,TGTGCCAGGAGTGAAACGGGGGGTGAGACAGTCGGATACGAACAGTACTTC,CARSETGGETVGYEQYF
TRBJ2-7,NA,NA,TRBV7-9,TGTGCCAGCAGCTTATGGTTCGAGCAGTACTTC,CASSLWFEQYF
TRBJ1-2,NA,once,TRBV12-3/TRBV12-4,TGTGCCATCAGTTTGGACAGCAACTATGGCAACACCTTC,CAISLDSNYGNTF
TRBJ2-3,TRBD2,NA,TRBV11-3,TGTGCCAGCTGCTTATTAGCGGGGGGCCGCACAGATACGCAGTATTTT,CASCLLAGGRTDTQYF
TRBJ2-7,NA,NA,TRBV20-1,TGCAGTGCTCCCCCTAGCTGGGGCTCCTATGAGCAGTACTTC,CSAPPSWGSYEQYF
TRBJ1-1,NA,NA,TRBV5-1,TGCGCCAGCAGGGGAGGGAGTGCAGTCACTGAAGCTTTCTTT,CASRGGSAVTEAFF
TRBJ2-7,TRBD1,NA,TRBV7-8,TGTGCCAACACCCTGGACAGGGGTTACAATGAGCAGTACTTC,CANTLDRGYNEQYF
TRBJ1-4,NA,many,TRBV20-1,TGCAGTGCTACGGACAGATCAACTAATGAAAAACTGTTTTTT,CSATDRSTNEKLFF
TRBJ1-1,NA,NA,TRBV12-5,TGTGTTACCAGCCGTTCAGACACTGAAGCTTTCTTT,CVTSRSDTEAFF
TRBJ2-7,TRBD1,NA,TRBV10-3,TGTGCCATCAGTGCCTCACAGGGGGCTTCCTACGAGCAGTACTTC,CAISASQGASYEQYF
TRBJ2-2,NA,NA,TRBV6-9,TGTGCCAGTAGTTATCAGGGGAAGTGGACCGAGGAGCTGTTTTTT,CASSYQGKWTEELFF
TRBJ2-7,NA,NA,TRBV20-1,TGCAGTGCATTGATCAGCCAGGGTATCTACGAGCAATACTTC,CSALISQGIYEQYF
TRBJ1-5,TRBD1,few,TRBV6-2/TRBV6-3,TGTGCCAGCAGTTACGCCGGGACAGGGGGACGAGAGCCCCAGCATTTT,CASSYAGTGGREPQHF
TRBJ1-6,NA,once,TRBV20-1,TGCAGTGCTAGAGAACCTGGGAGGTTACCCCTCCACTTT,CSAREPGRLPLHF
TRBJ1-5,NA,NA,TRBV6-1,TGTGCCAGCAGTGTATCAGGGAGGGGGAATAAGCCCCAGCACTTT,CASSVSGRGNKPQHF
TRBJ2-7,NA,NA,TRBV20-1,TGTAGTGCTAGAGACGGGAGAGGGAAAGAGCAGTACTTC,CSARDGRGKEQYF
TRBJ2-3,NA,many,TRBV11-2,TGTGCCAGCAGCTTGGGACTCCTCCCTGCAGATACGCAGTATTTT,CASSLGLLPADTQYF
TRBJ2-2,NA,NA,TRBV2,TGTGCCAGCAGTGTCACACTCACCGGTGAGCTGTTTTTT,CASSVTLTGELFF
TRBJ2-2,NA,NA,TRBV11-2,TGTGCCAGCAACCGGGACGGGGGTGCCGGGGAGCTGTTTTTT,CASNRDGGAGELFF
TRBJ1-1,NA,NA,TRBV5-8,TGTGCCAGCAGCTCCACCGGTCGGAGGGATACTGAAGCTTTCTTT,CASSSTGRRDTEAFF
TRBJ2-5,NA,many,TRBV11-2,TGTGCCAGCAGCTTAGGGACGGCTCTGACAGAGACCCAGTACTTC,CASSLGTALTETQYF
TRBJ2-1,TRBD2,NA,TRBV6-1,TGTGCCAGCAGTAGGGGGACTAGCTGGGCCCAAGAGCAGTTCTTC,CASSRGTSWAQEQFF
TRBJ1-1,NA,few,TRBV29-1,TGCAGCGTTGATCCGGGGGGCACTGAAGCTTTCTTT,CSVDPGGTEAFF
TRBJ1-1,NA,many,TRBV11-3,TGTGCCAGCAGCTTACCAACCCTCACTGAAGCTTTCTTT,CASSLPTLTEAFF
TRBJ2-7,NA,NA,TRBV12-3/TRBV12-4,TGTGCCAGCAGTTTTAGGAGCTCCTACGAGCAGCACTTC,CASSFRSSYEQHF
TRBJ2-5,TRBD2,NA,TRBV6-5,TGTGCTAGCAGTTACTCGGGGGGGGCGCCCCGAGAGACCCAGTACTTC,CASSYSGGAPRETQYF
TRBJ2-3,NA,many,TRBV5-4,TGTGCCAGCAGCTTGGCTGGGGTGCAGGGGGGTACGCAGTATTTT,CASSLAGVQGGTQYF
TRBJ1-1,NA,NA,TRBV20-1,TGCGGTTCTGGGAGTATATTGGAAGCTTTCTTT,CGSGSILEAFF
TRBJ2-5,TRBD2,many,TRBV4-3,TGCGCCAGCAGCCAAGTCGTTAGCGGGAGGGGGAAGACCCAGTACTTC,CASSQVVSGRGKTQYF
TRBJ1-1,NA,NA,TRBV4-3,TGCGCCAGCGGTACAGGGTCGAACACTAAAGCATTCTTT,CASGTGSNTKAFF
TRBJ2-3,TRBD2,NA,TRBV20-1,TGCAGTGCTAGAACTAGCGGGGGCACAGATACGCAGTATTTT,CSARTSGGTDTQYF
TRBJ2-5,NA,NA,TRBV11-1,TGTGCCAGCAACCCACCGCAGGGGCTTGGGGAGACCCAGTACTTC,CASNPPQGLGETQYF
TRBJ2-6,TRBD1,NA,TRBV6-5,TGTGCCAGCACTTTCGGGACAGTGGGCTTTGGGGCCAACGTCCTGACTTTC,CASTFGTVGFGANVLTF
TRBJ1-5,NA,NA,TRBV6-1,TGTGCCAGCAGTGAAGCAGAGACAGGTTTTTATGGCAATCAGCCCCAGCATTTT,CASSEAETGFYGNQPQHF
TRBJ2-1,NA,NA,TRBV12-3/TRBV12-4,TGTGCCAGCAACGACGCCCGACGATGGCACGAGAATGAGCGGTTCTTC,CASNDARRWHENERFF
TRBJ2-7,NA,once,TRBV20-1,TGCAGTGCTAGAGGAGAGGTCTACGAGCGGTACTTC,CSARGEVYERYF
TRBJ1-4,TRBD1,NA,TRBV6-1,TGTGCCAGCGGACCGGGACAGCGAAATGAAAAACTGTTTTTT,CASGPGQRNEKLFF
TRBJ2-7,TRBD1,NA,TRBV6-6,TGTGCCAACAGTCCGGGACAGGGGCTCTACGAGCAGTACTTC,CANSPGQGLYEQYF
TRBJ2-2,NA,NA,TRBV11-2,TGTGCCAGCAGGTTAGGGGGAGGAGGCACCGGGGAGCAGTTTTTT,CASRLGGGGTGEQFF
TRBJ1-5,NA,NA,TRBV28,TGTGCCAGCTCTCCTGGCCCAGGGAAGGGAACCCATCAGCCCCAGCATTTT,CASSPGPGKGTHQPQHF
TRBJ2-5,TRBD1,NA,TRBV4-3,TGCGCCAGCAGCCATGATCGGACAGGGGGTGGAGAGATCCAGTACTTC,CASSHDRTGGGEIQYF
TRBJ1-6,NA,many,TRBV29-1,TGCAGCGTTGCCCCCTCGAATTCACCCCTCCACTTT,CSVAPSNSPLHF
TRBJ2-7,NA,NA,TRBV29-1,TGCAGCGTTGGACTAGTCGTCGCCGAGCAGTACTTC,CSVGLVVAEQYF
TRBJ2-1,NA,once,TRBV4-1,TGCGCCACCAGCCAAGATTTGGATAGGACAAGCAGGGAAGGGATGAAGCAGTTCTTC,CATSQDLDRTSREGMKQFF
TRBJ2-7,NA,NA,TRBV20-1,TGCAGTGCCGGGGCATTAGGGCCTTACGAGCAGTACTTC,CSAGALGPYEQYF
TRBJ2-3,TRBD2,NA,TRBV20-1,TGCAGTGCAAGAGGATGGGAGGGTGGGAGCACAGATACGGAGTATTTT,CSARGWEGGSTDTEYF
TRBJ2-1,TRBD2,few,TRBV7-8,TGTGCCAGCAGCTTAGGGGGAACTAGCGGGAGGGCCAGAGATGAGCAGTTCTTC,CASSLGGTSGRARDEQFF
TRBJ1-1,NA,NA,TRBV6-1,TGTGCCAGTTCATTGATCACTGAAGCTTTCTTT,CASSLITEAFF
TRBJ1-2,TRBD1,few,TRBV4-1,TGCGCCAGCAGCCAAGTTCCTACAGGGGCCCTCTATGGCTACACCTTC,CASSQVPTGALYGYTF